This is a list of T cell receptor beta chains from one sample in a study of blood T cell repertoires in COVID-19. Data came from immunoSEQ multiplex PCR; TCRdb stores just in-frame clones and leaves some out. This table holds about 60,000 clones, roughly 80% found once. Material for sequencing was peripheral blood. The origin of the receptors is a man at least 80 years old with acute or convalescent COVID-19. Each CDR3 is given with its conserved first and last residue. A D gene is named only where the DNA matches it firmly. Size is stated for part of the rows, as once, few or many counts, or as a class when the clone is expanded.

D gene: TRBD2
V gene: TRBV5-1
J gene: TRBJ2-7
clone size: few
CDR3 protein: CASSLALGLGKNEQYF
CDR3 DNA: TGCGCCAGCAGCTTGGCCTTGGGACTAGGAAAGAACGAGCAGTACTTC

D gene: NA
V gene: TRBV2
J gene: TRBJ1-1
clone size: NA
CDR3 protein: CASSEYRALNTEAFF
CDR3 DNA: TGTGCCAGCAGTGAGTACAGGGCCCTGAACACTGAAGCTTTCTTT

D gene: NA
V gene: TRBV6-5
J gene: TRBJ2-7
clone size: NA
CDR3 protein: CAGARQVSYEQYF
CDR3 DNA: TGTGCCGGCGCCCGACAGGTATCCTACGAGCAGTACTTC

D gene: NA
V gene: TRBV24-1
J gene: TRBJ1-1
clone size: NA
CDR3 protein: CATSGGAGNTEAFF
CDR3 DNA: TGTGCCACCAGTGGGGGCGCAGGGAACACTGAAGCTTTCTTT

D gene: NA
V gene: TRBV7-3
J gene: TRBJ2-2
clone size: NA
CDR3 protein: CASSQGGGIGDTGELFF
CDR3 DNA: TGTGCCAGCAGCCAAGGAGGCGGGATAGGCGACACCGGGGAGCTGTTTTTT

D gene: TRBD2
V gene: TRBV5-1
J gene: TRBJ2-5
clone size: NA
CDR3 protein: CASSMSGGWETQYF
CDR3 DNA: TGCGCCAGCAGCATGTCGGGGGGATGGGAGACCCAGTACTTC

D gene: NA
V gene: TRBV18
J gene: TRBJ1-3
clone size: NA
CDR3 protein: CASSPLSGQSSGNTIYF
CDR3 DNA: TGTGCCAGCTCACCACTGAGCGGACAGAGCTCTGGAAACACCATATATTTT

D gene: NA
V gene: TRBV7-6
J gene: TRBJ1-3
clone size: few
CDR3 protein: CASSPNDSSGNTIYF
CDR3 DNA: TGTGCCAGCAGCCCGAACGACAGCTCTGGAAACACCATATATTTT

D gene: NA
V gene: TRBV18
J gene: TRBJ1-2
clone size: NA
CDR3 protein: CASSPITGSSYGYTF
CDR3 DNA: TGTGCCAGCTCACCAATAACAGGGAGTAGCTATGGCTACACCTTC

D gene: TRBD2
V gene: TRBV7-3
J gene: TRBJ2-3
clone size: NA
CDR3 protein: CASSPRIAGGTDTQYF
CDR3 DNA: TGTGCCAGCAGCCCCCGGATAGCGGGAGGAACAGATACGCAGTATTTT

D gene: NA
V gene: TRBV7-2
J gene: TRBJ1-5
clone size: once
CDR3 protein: CASSWAAGNQPQHF
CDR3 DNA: TGTGCCAGCAGCTGGGCAGCGGGCAATCAGCCCCAGCATTTT

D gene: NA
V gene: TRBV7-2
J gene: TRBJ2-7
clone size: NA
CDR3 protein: CASSFSGKSYEQYF
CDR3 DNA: TGTGCCAGCAGCTTCTCCGGGAAAAGCTACGAGCAGTACTTC

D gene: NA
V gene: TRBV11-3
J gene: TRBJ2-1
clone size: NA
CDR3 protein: CASSLSILGRDEQFF
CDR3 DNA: TGTGCCAGCAGCTTAAGTATTCTAGGGCGGGATGAGCAGTTCTTC

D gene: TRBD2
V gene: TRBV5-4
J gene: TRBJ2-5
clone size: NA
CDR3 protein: CASSWEPGTSGIETQYF
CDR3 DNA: TGTGCCAGCAGCTGGGAACCCGGGACTAGCGGGATAGAGACCCAGTACTTC

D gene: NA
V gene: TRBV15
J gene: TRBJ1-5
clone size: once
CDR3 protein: CATSRVPAGTLSNQPQHF
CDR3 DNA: TGTGCCACCAGCAGAGTACCAGCCGGGACACTTAGCAATCAGCCCCAGCATTTT

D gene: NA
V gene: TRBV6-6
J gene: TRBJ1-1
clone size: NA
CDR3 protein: CASSYGLTNTEAFF
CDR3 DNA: TGTGCCAGCAGTTACGGTCTCACAAACACTGAAGCTTTCTTT

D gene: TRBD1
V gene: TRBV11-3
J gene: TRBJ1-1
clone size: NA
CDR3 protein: CASSPTRQGEAFF
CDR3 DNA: TGTGCCAGCAGCCCGACTAGACAGGGCGAAGCTTTCTTT

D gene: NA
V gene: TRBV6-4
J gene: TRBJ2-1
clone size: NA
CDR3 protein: CASSPGRGLNEQFF
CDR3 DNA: TGTGCCAGCAGTCCAGGTAGGGGGTTGAATGAGCAGTTCTTC

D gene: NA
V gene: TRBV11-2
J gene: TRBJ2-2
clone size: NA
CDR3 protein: CASRQTANTGELFF
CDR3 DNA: TGTGCCAGCAGACAAACAGCGAACACCGGGGAGCTGTTTTTT

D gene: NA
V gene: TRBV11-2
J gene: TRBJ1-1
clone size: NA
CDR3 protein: CASSLAGTMNTEAFF
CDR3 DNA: TGTGCCAGCAGCTTAGCAGGGACTATGAACACTGAAGCTTTCTTT

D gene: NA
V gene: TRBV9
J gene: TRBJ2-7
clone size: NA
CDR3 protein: CASSVAGGVVGDYEQYF
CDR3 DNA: TGTGCCAGCAGCGTAGCCGGGGGTGTAGTCGGAGACTACGAGCAGTACTTC

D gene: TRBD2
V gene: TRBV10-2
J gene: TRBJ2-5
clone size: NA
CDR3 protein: CASRASGQETQYF
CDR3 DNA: TGCGCCAGCAGGGCTAGCGGCCAAGAGACCCAGTACTTC

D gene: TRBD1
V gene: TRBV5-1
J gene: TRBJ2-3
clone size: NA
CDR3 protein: CASSLAGQGERDTQYF
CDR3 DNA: TGCGCCAGCAGCTTGGCGGGACAGGGGGAGAGAGATACGCAGTATTTT

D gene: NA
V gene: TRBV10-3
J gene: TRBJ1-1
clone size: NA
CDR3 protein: CAISESTATEAFF
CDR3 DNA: TGTGCCATCAGTGAGTCGACAGCCACTGAAGCTTTCTTT

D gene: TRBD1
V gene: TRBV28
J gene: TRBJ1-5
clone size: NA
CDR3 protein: CASSLTGASNQPQHF
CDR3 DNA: TGTGCCAGCAGTCTTACAGGGGCAAGCAATCAGCCCCAGCATTTT

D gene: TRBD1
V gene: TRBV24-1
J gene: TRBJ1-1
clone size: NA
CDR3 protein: CATRTGVNTEAFF
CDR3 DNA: TGTGCCACCAGGACAGGGGTGAACACTGAAGCTTTCTTT

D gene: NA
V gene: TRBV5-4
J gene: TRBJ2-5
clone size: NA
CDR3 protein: CASSLGAGRETQYF
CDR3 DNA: TGTGCCAGCAGCTTGGGAGCGGGTAGAGAGACCCAGTACTTC

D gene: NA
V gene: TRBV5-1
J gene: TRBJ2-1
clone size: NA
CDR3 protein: CASSLRGGSRNNEQFF
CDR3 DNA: TGCGCCAGCAGCCTACGGGGTGGTTCCCGAAACAATGAGCAGTTCTTC

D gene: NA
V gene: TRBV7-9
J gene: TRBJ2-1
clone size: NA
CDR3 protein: CASSSPLGGAYNEQFF
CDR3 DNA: TGTGCCAGCAGCTCCCCCCTGGGCGGGGCCTACAATGAGCAGTTCTTC

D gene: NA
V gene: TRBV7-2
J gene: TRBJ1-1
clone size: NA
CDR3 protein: CASSPAGRGTEAFF
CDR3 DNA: TGTGCCAGCAGTCCCGCGGGGCGTGGCACTGAAGCTTTCTTT

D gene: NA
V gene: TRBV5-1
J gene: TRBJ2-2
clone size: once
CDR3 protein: CASSLYTPNTGELFF
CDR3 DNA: TGCGCCAGCAGCTTGTACACACCGAACACCGGGGAGCTGTTTTTT

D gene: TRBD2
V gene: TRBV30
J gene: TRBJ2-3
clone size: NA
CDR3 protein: CAWKIGLAGVDTQYF
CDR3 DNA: TGTGCCTGGAAGATCGGGCTAGCGGGAGTAGATACGCAGTATTTT